These 5 T cell receptor beta chains were sequenced from one sample in a study of T cell responses to AZD1222 COVID-19 vaccine. Here immunoSEQ multiplex PCR was the method, and the copy in TCRdb shows in-frame clones only, minus some. The table lists nearly 110,000 clones, around 90% of them singletons. Sample: peripheral blood, taken on day 0 of AZD1222 vaccination. The receptors originated from an adult in good health.

The J gene is TRBJ1-6, the V gene TRBV19; TRBD1 is a possible D gene (6 bases). V gave up 5 bases and J gave up 10 bases, with 21 bases separating them. The CDR3 runs 16 residues. CDR1 is LNHDA and CDR2 is SQIVND in the germline V gene (reference sequence). The CDR3 nucleotides are TGTGCCAGTAGTCATAAGACAGGAACCTTAGGCTCACCCCTCCACTTT. Translating gives CASSHKTGTLGSPLHF.

A remark on this clone: A read error may produce the germline difference seen at one junction end. The chain couples TRBV28 to TRBJ2-7; 11 nucleotides agree with TRBD2. The CDR3 runs to 16 residues. The germline gives CDR1 MDHEN, CDR2 SYDVKM. Here the CDR3 reads CASRPFSATVGLAGDF. The CDR3 nucleotides read TGTGCCAGCAGACCGTTCTCCGCGACGGTAGGACTAGCGGGCGACTTC.

This sequence joins TRBV6-5 and TRBJ1-6; TRBD1 is a possible D gene (5 bases). Germline CDR1 and CDR2: MNHEY and SVGAGI. The CDR3 loop spans 14 amino acids. The V end was cut by 6 bases, the J end by 7 bases, with 13 bases between. CDR3 residues: CASRARGQNSPLHF. Written as DNA, the CDR3 is TGTGCCAGCAGGGCCCGGGGCCAGAATTCACCCCTCCACTTT.

The J gene is TRBJ1-5, the V gene TRBV19; no definite D call. V gave up 2 bases and J gave up 2 bases, with 4 bases separating them. The CDR3 is 13 amino acids. Germline V gene lookup returns CDR1 LNHDA and CDR2 SQIVND (reference sequence). This chain's CDR3 is CASSITGNQPQHF. CDR3 coding DNA: TGTGCCAGTAGTATAACAGGCAATCAGCCCCAGCATTTT.

The CDR3 DNA is TGTGCCAGCAGTTTAAAGGCGTCCAATCAGCCCCAGCATTTT. This codes for CASSLKASNQPQHF. The rearrangement joins TRBV27 to TRBJ1-5, with D unresolved. The germline V gene encodes CDR1 MNHEY and CDR2 SMNVEV (reference sequence). The CDR3 sequence is 14 residues long. The V end was cut by 2 bases, the J end by 3 bases, with 8 bases between.